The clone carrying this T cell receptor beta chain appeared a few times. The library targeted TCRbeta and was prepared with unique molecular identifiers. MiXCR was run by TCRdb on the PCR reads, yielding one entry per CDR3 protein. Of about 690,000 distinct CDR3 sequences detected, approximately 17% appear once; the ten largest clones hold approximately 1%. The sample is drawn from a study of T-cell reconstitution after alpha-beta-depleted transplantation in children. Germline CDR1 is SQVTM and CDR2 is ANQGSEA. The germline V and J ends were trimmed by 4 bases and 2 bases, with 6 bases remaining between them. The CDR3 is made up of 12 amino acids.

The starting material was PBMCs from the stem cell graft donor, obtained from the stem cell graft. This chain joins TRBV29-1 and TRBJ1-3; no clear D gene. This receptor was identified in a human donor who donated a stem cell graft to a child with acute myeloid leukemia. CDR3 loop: CSVADPGNTIYF. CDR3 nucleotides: TGCAGCGTTGCGGATCCTGGAAACACCATATATTTT.